In this sample, the clone carrying this T cell receptor beta chain is medium-sized. The sample comes from a study of T cell changes during pregnancy in multiple sclerosis. Assay: immunoSEQ multiplex PCR; the TCRdb copy retains only in-frame clones and omits some. Among about 76,000 clones, about 92% were seen once, and the ten largest hold roughly 2.5%. Germline V gene lookup returns CDR1 LNHDA and CDR2 SQIVND (reference sequence). The CDR3 consists of 16 residues. V lost 5 bases, J lost 0 bases, and 14 bases lay in between. The TCR comes from a female donor with multiple sclerosis, enrolled in a pregnancy study. The input for sequencing was peripheral blood, taken in the second trimester of pregnancy. The chain combines TRBV19 with TRBJ1-3; D not resolved. CDR3 DNA sequence: TGTGCCAGTAGTTTAATCGACATCAGCTCTGGAAACACCATATATTTT. Amino acid sequence: CASSLIDISSGNTIYF.